This entry features one TCR beta chain sequence. Libraries were prepared by immunoSEQ multiplex PCR; TCRdb keeps only in-frame clonotypes and omits some of them. The table includes some 120,000 clones, 70% to 85% detected once. With 5 bases removed from V and 5 bases from J, the gap between germline ends came to 9 bases. This CDR3 has 12 residues. Per the germline V gene, CDR1 is MDHEN and CDR2 is SYDVKM. The record originates from a study of blood T cell repertoires in COVID-19. Input material: peripheral blood. The sequence was obtained from a man between 65 and 80 years old with active or convalescent COVID-19. The chain joins TRBV28 to TRBJ1-2; D might be TRBD1 (6 bases). CDR3 residues: CASSRTVYGYTF. As DNA, the CDR3 is TGTGCCAGCAGTCGGACAGTGTATGGCTACACCTTC.